This is a list of T cell receptor beta chains from one sample in a study of technical replicates of blood from a few donors. The protocol was immunoSEQ multiplex PCR, while the TCRdb copy is restricted to in-frame clones and leaves out a portion. This table holds about 16,000 clones, roughly nine tenths found once. Sequencing used PBMCs. These receptors all stem from a human donor in good health. Both conserved end residues are part of each CDR3. Each record gives: J gene, clone size, D gene, V gene, CDR3 protein, CDR3 DNA. The D gene is left open where the match is weak. Size is stated for part of the rows, as once, few or many counts, or as a class when the clone is expanded.

TRBJ1-2	NA	TRBD1	TRBV9	CASSEGTGAVGYGYTF	TGTGCCAGCAGCGAGGGCACAGGGGCTGTAGGCTATGGCTACACCTTC
TRBJ2-1	NA	TRBD2	TRBV28	CASTGTSGGGSYNEQFF	TGTGCCAGCACCGGGACTAGCGGGGGGGGCTCCTACAATGAGCAGTTCTTC
TRBJ2-3	NA	TRBD2	TRBV14	CASSQDGPLAGVGDTQYF	TGTGCCAGCAGCCAAGATGGCCCCCTAGCGGGGGTGGGAGATACGCAGTATTTT
TRBJ2-7	NA	TRBD1	TRBV27	CASSSMTGAHYEQYF	TGTGCCAGCAGTTCCATGACAGGGGCTCACTACGAGCAGTACTTC
TRBJ2-1	once	NA	TRBV6-4	CASSEGAGSSNEQFF	TGTGCCAGCAGTGAAGGGGCAGGGTCGTCAAATGAGCAGTTCTTC
TRBJ2-5	NA	TRBD1	TRBV28	CASRPGQGFQETQYF	TGTGCCAGCAGACCGGGACAGGGTTTCCAAGAGACCCAGTACTTC
TRBJ2-7	NA	TRBD2	TRBV6-1	CASSPLAAGDYEQYF	TGTGCCAGCAGCCCTCTTGCAGCGGGGGACTACGAGCAGTACTTC
TRBJ2-1	NA	TRBD1	TRBV7-9	CASSLSDRGSYNEQFF	TGTGCCAGCAGCTTATCCGACAGGGGCTCCTACAATGAGCAGTTCTTC
TRBJ2-1	NA	TRBD2	TRBV5-8	CASSLLPLSSGWSNEQFF	TGTGCCAGCAGCTTGTTACCCCTATCTAGCGGGTGGTCGAATGAGCAGTTCTTC
TRBJ2-1	NA	NA	TRBV2	CAIPGQGGSGIYNEQFF	TGTGCCATCCCGGGACAGGGAGGTAGCGGGATCTACAATGAGCAGTTCTTC
TRBJ2-5	NA	NA	TRBV7-6	CASSKLGGGRQETQYF	TGTGCCAGCAGCAAACTTGGGGGAGGCAGACAAGAGACCCAGTACTTC
TRBJ1-5	NA	TRBD1	TRBV19	CASSDLQGTVNQPQHF	TGTGCCAGTAGCGACCTCCAAGGGACAGTCAATCAGCCCCAGCATTTT
TRBJ2-7	NA	NA	TRBV27	CASSLMGAGEQYF	TGTGCCAGCAGTTTAATGGGCGCGGGGGAGCAGTACTTC
TRBJ2-6	few	NA	TRBV27	CASSSSGLAGTTSGANVLTF	NA
TRBJ2-3	NA	NA	TRBV5-4	CASSLARRPDTQYF	TGTGCCAGCAGCTTGGCACGGAGACCAGATACGCAGTATTTT
TRBJ2-3	NA	TRBD2	TRBV6-5	CASSYGLAGGDTQYF	TGTGCCAGCAGTTACGGACTAGCGGGAGGGGATACGCAGTATTTT
TRBJ1-1	NA	TRBD1	TRBV6-5	CASSYARGQRSEAFF	TGTGCCAGCAGTTACGCCAGGGGGCAGAGATCTGAAGCTTTCTTT
TRBJ2-7	once	TRBD2	TRBV28	CASSLSASGRGEQYF	TGTGCCAGCAGTTTAAGTGCTAGCGGGAGAGGCGAGCAGTACTTC
TRBJ2-7	few	TRBD2	TRBV19	CASTLGSSGTYEQYF	TGTGCCAGTACCCTGGGTTCTAGCGGGACGTACGAGCAGTACTTC
TRBJ1-1	few	NA	TRBV19	CASKGRGTEAFF	TGTGCCAGTAAGGGGAGGGGGACTGAAGCTTTCTTT
TRBJ1-1	NA	TRBD1	TRBV6-5	CASSSPGQGSEAFF	TGTGCCAGCAGTTCTCCGGGACAGGGCTCTGAAGCTTTCTTT
TRBJ2-1	NA	TRBD2	TRBV6-5	CASSSPRTSGSYEQFF	TGTGCCAGCAGTTCTCCGAGGACTAGCGGGAGTTATGAGCAGTTCTTC
TRBJ1-5	NA	NA	TRBV7-9	CASSLEDIGSNQPQHF	TGTGCCAGCAGCCTAGAGGACATAGGAAGCAATCAGCCCCAGCATTTT
TRBJ2-1	NA	TRBD2	TRBV5-1	CASSLAAGLAGDEQFF	TGCGCCAGCAGCTTGGCAGCGGGACTAGCGGGCGATGAGCAGTTCTTC
TRBJ2-1	NA	TRBD2	TRBV19	CASSITASGRGEQFF	TGTGCCAGTAGTATAACGGCTAGCGGGAGGGGTGAGCAGTTCTTC
TRBJ1-2	NA	TRBD1	TRBV14	CASSGGTGGKNGYTF	TGTGCCAGCAGCGGAGGGACAGGGGGCAAGAATGGCTACACCTTC
TRBJ1-1	few	NA	TRBV7-3	CASSPQRDTEAFF	TGTGCCAGCAGCCCCCAGAGGGACACTGAAGCTTTCTTT
TRBJ1-2	NA	NA	TRBV30	CAWSVGGDGYTF	TGTGCCTGGAGTGTGGGGGGAGACGGCTACACCTTC
TRBJ2-7	NA	NA	TRBV7-3	CASSLQYEQYF	TGTGCCAGCAGCTTACAGTACGAGCAGTACTTC
TRBJ1-1	NA	TRBD1	TRBV6-5	CASSYSRQGGTEAFF	TGTGCCAGCAGTTACTCAAGACAGGGGGGGACTGAAGCTTTCTTT
TRBJ1-1	NA	NA	TRBV11-2	CASSRIGSVRTEAFF	TGTGCCAGCAGTCGCATCGGGAGCGTCCGCACTGAAGCTTTCTTT
TRBJ2-2	NA	TRBD1	TRBV5-4	CASSSQGEWAGELFF	TGTGCCAGCAGCTCCCAGGGGGAGTGGGCCGGGGAGCTGTTTTTT
TRBJ1-2	NA	NA	TRBV28	CASTHAGQASPGYTF	TGTGCCAGCACCCACGCGGGGCAGGCGTCTCCGGGCTACACCTTC
TRBJ2-5	NA	TRBD2	TRBV28	CASMTSGRETQYF	TGTGCCAGCATGACTAGCGGGAGGGAGACCCAGTACTTC
TRBJ1-1	NA	TRBD1	TRBV6-5	CASRHYNRGHTEAFF	TGTGCCAGCAGACACTATAACAGGGGGCATACTGAAGCTTTCTTT
TRBJ2-2	NA	NA	TRBV7-9	CTSSLATGIPGELFF	TGTACCAGCAGCTTAGCTACCGGGATCCCCGGGGAGCTGTTTTTT
TRBJ1-1	NA	TRBD1	TRBV6-5	CASRPRQGMNTEAFF	TGTGCCAGCAGACCCCGACAGGGGATGAACACTGAAGCTTTCTTT
TRBJ1-2	NA	TRBD1	TRBV27	CASSVSTGVGYTF	TGTGCCAGCAGTGTCTCGACAGGGGTCGGCTACACCTTC
TRBJ1-2	few	TRBD1	TRBV5-1	CASATGTGGIGYTF	TGCGCCAGCGCGACCGGGACAGGGGGGATTGGCTACACCTTC
TRBJ2-3	NA	TRBD2	TRBV5-4	CASSLGLAETDTQYF	TGTGCCAGCAGCTTGGGGCTAGCGGAAACAGATACGCAGTATTTT
TRBJ2-7	NA	TRBD1	TRBV23-1	CASSQSGTGSEQYF	TGCGCCAGCAGTCAATCAGGGACAGGGAGCGAGCAGTACTTC
TRBJ2-1	few	TRBD2	TRBV28	CASSLNLAGGREQFF	TGTGCCAGCAGTTTGAACCTAGCGGGAGGGCGGGAGCAGTTCTTC
TRBJ2-5	NA	TRBD1	TRBV4-1	CASSGQGAPGETQYF	TGCGCCAGCAGCGGTCAGGGGGCGCCTGGGGAGACCCAGTACTTC
TRBJ1-2	NA	NA	TRBV18	CASSPNRVRVDGYTF	TGTGCCAGCTCACCTAATCGAGTCAGGGTAGATGGCTACACCTTC
TRBJ2-5	NA	TRBD1	TRBV10-2	CASWGQGEEETQYF	TGCGCCAGCTGGGGACAGGGGGAAGAGGAGACCCAGTACTTC
TRBJ1-1	NA	NA	TRBV7-5	CVRSPGTYCFLNTEAFF	TGTGTCAGAAGCCCAGGTACCTACTGCTTCCTGAACACTGAAGCTTTCTTT
TRBJ2-2	NA	TRBD1	TRBV6-5	CASSYRDRGPGELFF	TGTGCCAGCAGTTACAGGGACAGGGGACCCGGGGAGCTGTTTTTT
TRBJ1-4	NA	TRBD1	TRBV5-4	CASSPDKTGGTNEKLFF	TGTGCCAGCAGTCCCGACAAGACAGGGGGAACTAATGAAAAACTGTTTTTT
TRBJ2-7	NA	TRBD2	TRBV11-2	CASSLSSGSGEQYF	TGTGCCAGCAGCCTTTCTAGCGGGAGCGGCGAGCAGTACTTC
TRBJ2-5	once	TRBD1	TRBV7-9	CASSPRTGAAETQYF	TGTGCCAGCAGCCCACGGACAGGGGCCGCTGAGACCCAGTACTTC
TRBJ1-2	NA	NA	TRBV30	CAWSMGHGIYGYTF	TGTGCCTGGAGTATGGGCCACGGGATCTATGGCTACACCTTC
TRBJ1-6	NA	NA	TRBV2	CASSERYNSPLHF	TGTGCCAGCAGTGAACGCTATAATTCACCCCTCCACTTT